This record concerns one TCR beta chain sequence. Its binding antigen is unknown. No much larger clone is present one base from it, and per-base qualities are unavailable. This sample was included in a study of blood T cell repertoires in COVID-19 (dated by TCRdb to 2019 to 2021). For the study in its entirety: The collaborator samples originated in the United States, Italy and Spain and spanned the acute and convalescent phases of COVID-19. The material from the prospective study consisted of cDNA or gDNA derived from T cells, B-cell-depleted T cells, or PBMCs. Subjects who had been exposed to COVID-19, were actively infected with it, or had recovered from it provided the deeply sampled blood TCRbeta repertoires that made up the dataset. The repertoires were made available in a free public database intended to serve as a resource for research on the immune response to SARS-CoV-2. Samples came from the ongoing ImmuneRACE study (first 160 participants) plus 1,254 subjects from 6 global collaborators. The sample metadata nearly always contained a de-identified subject ID, COVID-19 status, age in years and sex. Where available, HLA class I and class II types were taken from metadata supplied by the sample provider and were not determined by assay-based typing. General findings and caveats noted by the study authors: The quantity of clinical and demographic metadata differed by source and by participant and was supplied without curation.

Collaborating institutions collected whole blood in K2EDTA tubes following their own protocols. Collaborator samples were shipped for TCRbeta analysis as frozen whole blood, isolated PBMCs, or DNA extracted from either sample type. TCRbeta CDR3 regions were amplified from genomic DNA using the immunoSEQ Assay, a bias-controlled multiplex PCR. On the authors' methods: Nucleated cell counts per sample were estimated from amplification of reference gene primers within the assay. To quantify the absolute abundance of each unique TCRbeta CDR3 rearrangement, sequence reads were collapsed and filtered. Productive Simpson clonality was computed per sample as the square root of Simpson's diversity index over productive rearrangements. Sourced from immuneACCESS, this table was stored by TCRdb with only in-frame sequences that have V and J called. A share of the clones is absent; for the studies checked, an unresolved V gene accounts for under half, and the remainder has no known explanation. V and J calls and clone size are those listed in that table; D and trimming were worked out from the DNA. For this sample there are 100,000 or so clones; 91% appear just once. Approximately 15% of the sample comes from the top ten.

Sequencing was performed on peripheral blood. The TCR comes from a man aged 45-60 years with acute or convalescent COVID-19.

At the DNA level, the sequence is TGTGCCAGTACCCCGGGGACAGGGGGTCATCAGCCCCAGCATTTT. It translates as CASTPGTGGHQPQHF. The rearranged segments are TRBV19 and TRBJ1-5; 11 bases in the junction line up with TRBD1. V trim: 7 bases; J trim: 5 bases; unmatched bases: 7. From the cysteine up to the phenylalanine, the CDR3 has a length of 15 residues. Only the CDR3 part of the read is kept: 45 bases, read in frame from the first base. The CDR1 and CDR2 encoded by the germline V gene (reference sequence) are LNHDA and SQIVND.